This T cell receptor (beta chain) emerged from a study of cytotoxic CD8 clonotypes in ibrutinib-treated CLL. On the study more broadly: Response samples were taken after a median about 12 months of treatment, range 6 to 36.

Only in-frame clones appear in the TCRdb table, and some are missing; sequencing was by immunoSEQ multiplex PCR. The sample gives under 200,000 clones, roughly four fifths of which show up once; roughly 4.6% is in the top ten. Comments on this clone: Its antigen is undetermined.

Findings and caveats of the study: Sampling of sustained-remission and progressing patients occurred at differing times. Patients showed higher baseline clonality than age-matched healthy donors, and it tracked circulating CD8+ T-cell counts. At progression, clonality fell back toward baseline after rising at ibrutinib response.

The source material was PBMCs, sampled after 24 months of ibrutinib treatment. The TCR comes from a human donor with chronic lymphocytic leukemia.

The CDR3 reads CASSWGDPTNEKLFF. CDR3 bases: TGTGCCAGCAGTTGGGGGGATCCAACTAATGAAAAACTGTTTTTT. This sequence joins TRBV7-2 and TRBJ1-4; maybe TRBD1 (5 bases). CDR1 and CDR2 from the germline V gene are SGHTA and FQGNSA. CDR3 size: 15 residues. The V end was cut by 6 bases, the J end by 0 bases, with 11 bases between.